Detailed here is one T cell receptor beta chain. This record comes from a study of blood T cell repertoires in COVID-19. Across the study: COVID-19 samples from acute and convalescent phases originated in the United States, Italy and Spain. The cDNA or gDNA used as material had been derived from T cells, B-cell-depleted T cells, or PBMCs.

Germline-derived CDR1 and CDR2 are SEHNR and FQNEAQ (reference sequence). The CDR3 extends over 16 amino acids. The V segment lost 4 bases and the J segment 3 bases; nucleotides outside the gene matches: 8. Sequencing was performed with immunoSEQ multiplex PCR; in TCRdb, only in-frame clones are kept and a portion is missing. This sample yields about 260,000 clones, of which 85% to 90% are seen a single time; over 3.5% belongs to the top ten. Sequencing was performed on peripheral blood. This clonotype was obtained from a woman between 40 and 50 years old with acute or convalescent COVID-19. The rearrangement uses TRBV7-9 and TRBJ2-7; the match to TRBD1 covers 11 bases. CDR3 in DNA: TGTGCCAGCAGCTCGAAGTGGGACAGGGGGAACTACGAGCAGTACGTC. Its protein is CASSSKWDRGNYEQYV.